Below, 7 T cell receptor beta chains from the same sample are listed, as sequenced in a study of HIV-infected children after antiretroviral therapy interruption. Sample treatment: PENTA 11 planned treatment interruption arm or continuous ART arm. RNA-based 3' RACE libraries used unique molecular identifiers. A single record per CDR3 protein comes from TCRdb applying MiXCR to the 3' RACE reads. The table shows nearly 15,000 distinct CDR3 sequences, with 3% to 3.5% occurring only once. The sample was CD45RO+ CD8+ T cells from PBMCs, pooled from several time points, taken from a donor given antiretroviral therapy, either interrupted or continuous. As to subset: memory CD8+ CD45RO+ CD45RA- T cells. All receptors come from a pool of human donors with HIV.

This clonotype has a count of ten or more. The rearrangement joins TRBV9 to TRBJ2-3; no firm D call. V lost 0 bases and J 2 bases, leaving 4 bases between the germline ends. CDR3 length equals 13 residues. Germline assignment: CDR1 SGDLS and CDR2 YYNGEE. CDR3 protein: CASSVGVTDTQYF. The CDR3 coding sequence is TGTGCCAGCAGCGTAGGGGTCACAGATACGCAGTATTTT.

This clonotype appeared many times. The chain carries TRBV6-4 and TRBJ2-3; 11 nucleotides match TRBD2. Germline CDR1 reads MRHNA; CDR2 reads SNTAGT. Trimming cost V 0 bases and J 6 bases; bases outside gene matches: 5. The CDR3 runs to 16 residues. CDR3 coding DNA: TGTGCCAGCAGTGACTCTGTTAGCGGGGGGGCGGATACGCAGTATTTT. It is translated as CASSDSVSGGADTQYF.

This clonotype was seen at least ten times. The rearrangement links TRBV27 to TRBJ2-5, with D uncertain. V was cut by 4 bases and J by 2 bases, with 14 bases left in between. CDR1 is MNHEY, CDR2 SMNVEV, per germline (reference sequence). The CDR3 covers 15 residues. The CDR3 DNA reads TGTGCCAGCAGTTCCGCGTATCTTGAGCAAGAGACCCAGTACTTC. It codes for CASSSAYLEQETQYF.

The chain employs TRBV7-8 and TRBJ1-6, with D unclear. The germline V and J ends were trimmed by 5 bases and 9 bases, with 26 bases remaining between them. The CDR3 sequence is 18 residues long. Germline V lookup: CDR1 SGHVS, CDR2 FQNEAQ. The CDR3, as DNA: TGTGCCAGCAGCACCCGTCTTGGGTCGGTTCTAGGCCTTTCACCCCTCCACTTT. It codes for CASSTRLGSVLGLSPLHF. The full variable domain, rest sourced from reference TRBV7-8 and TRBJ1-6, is GAGVSQSPRYKVAKRGQDVALRCDPISGHVSLFWYQQALGQGPEFLTYFQNEAQLDKSGLPSDRFFAERPEGSVSTLKIQRTQQEDSAVYLCASSTRLGSVLGLSPLHFGNGTRLTVT.

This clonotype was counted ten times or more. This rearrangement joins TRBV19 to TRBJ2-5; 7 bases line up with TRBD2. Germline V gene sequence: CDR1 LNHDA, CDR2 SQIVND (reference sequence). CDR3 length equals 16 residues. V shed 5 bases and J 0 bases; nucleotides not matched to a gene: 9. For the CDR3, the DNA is TGTGCCAGTAGTCCCCGGGGAGCGGGGTACCAAGAGACCCAGTACTTC. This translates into CASSPRGAGYQETQYF.

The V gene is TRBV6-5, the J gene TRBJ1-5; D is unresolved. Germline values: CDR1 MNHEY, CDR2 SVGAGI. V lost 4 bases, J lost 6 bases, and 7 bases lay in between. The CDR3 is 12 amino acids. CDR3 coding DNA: TGTGCCAGCAGTTTTGAAGGTCAGCCCCAGCATTTT. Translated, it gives CASSFEGQPQHF.

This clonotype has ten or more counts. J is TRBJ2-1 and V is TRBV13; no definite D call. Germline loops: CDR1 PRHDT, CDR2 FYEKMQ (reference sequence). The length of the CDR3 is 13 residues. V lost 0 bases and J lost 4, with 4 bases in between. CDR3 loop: CASSLGGYNEQFF. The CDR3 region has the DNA TGTGCCAGCAGCTTAGGTGGGTACAATGAGCAGTTCTTC.